A selection of T cell receptor beta chains follows, all from one sample in a study of OX40 agonist ivuxolimab in advanced cancers. Clones were sequenced by immunoSEQ multiplex PCR, and TCRdb holds only the in-frame ones, with some missing. In the table there are tens of thousands of clones, 93% of which are singletons. Sample: CD4+ or CD8+ T cells sorted from blood, taken in a trial of the OX40 agonist ivuxolimab. These TCRs come from an adult with an advanced solid tumor such as melanoma, head and neck, liver or kidney cancer. The CDR3 runs from the conserved cysteine through the conserved F or W. A D gene is named only where the DNA matches it firmly. Not every row has a clone size; where given, it reads once, few, many or a size class.

>TRBJ2-1|NA|NA|TRBV7-9
CASIALLAGNEQFF
TGTGCCAGCATTGCGCTGCTGGCTGGCAATGAGCAGTTCTTC
>TRBJ2-7|TRBD1|NA|TRBV27
CASSYGTGGSYEQYF
TGTGCCAGCAGTTACGGGACAGGGGGATCCTACGAGCAGTACTTC
>TRBJ2-1|NA|NA|TRBV27
CASTDSYNEQFF
TGTGCCAGCACTGACTCCTACAATGAGCAGTTCTTC
>TRBJ2-5|TRBD1|once|TRBV2
CASSDSLLLETRDRGLQTQYF
TGTGCCAGCAGTGACTCTCTCTTGTTGGAGACCAGGGACAGGGGGCTTCAGACCCAGTACTTC
>TRBJ1-2|NA|NA|TRBV4-3
CASSQDWTPNYGYTF
TGCGCCAGCAGCCAAGATTGGACACCTAACTATGGCTACACCTTC
>TRBJ1-5|TRBD1|once|TRBV18
CASSPRDRADQPQHF
TGTGCCAGCTCACCGCGGGACAGGGCTGATCAGCCCCAGCATTTT
>TRBJ2-3|NA|once|TRBV7-2
CASSLAARSIADTQYF
TGTGCCAGCAGCTTAGCGGCGCGCTCAATAGCGGATACGCAGTATTTT
>TRBJ2-7|NA|NA|TRBV6-5
CASSYAGIYEQYF
TGTGCCAGCAGTTACGCTGGAATCTACGAGCAGTACTTC
>TRBJ2-3|NA|NA|TRBV7-9
CASSLDPVGYF
TGTGCCAGCAGCTTAGATCCGGTAGGGTATTTT
>TRBJ2-1|NA|NA|TRBV4-1
CASSPGTSYNEQFF
TGCGCCAGCAGCCCCGGGACTTCCTACAATGAGCAGTTCTTC
>TRBJ1-3|NA|NA|TRBV6-5
CASSYPPGNTIYF
TGTGCCAGCAGTTACCCCCCTGGAAACACCATATATTTT
>TRBJ1-2|TRBD1|NA|TRBV6-5
CASSYSIDRDGYTF
TGTGCCAGCAGTTACTCGATAGACAGGGATGGCTACACCTTC
>TRBJ1-4|NA|NA|TRBV7-2
CASSLNGGGEKLFF
TGTGCCAGCAGCTTGAACGGGGGCGGTGAAAAACTGTTTTTT
>TRBJ2-5|NA|once|TRBV6-1
CASSLSRTEETQYF
TGTGCCAGCAGCCTCAGTCGGACAGAAGAGACCCAGTACTTC
>TRBJ2-2|TRBD2|NA|TRBV5-1
CASSQSSGNTGELFF
TGCGCCAGCAGCCAATCTAGCGGGAACACCGGGGAGCTGTTTTTT